In this sample, the clone carrying this T cell receptor (beta chain) turned up once. Method: immunoSEQ multiplex PCR; TCRdb's copy keeps in-frame clones and lacks some. The sample has around 100,000 clones, roughly 79% seen once. V was pared by 1 base and J by 6 bases, with 6 bases between. The CDR3 contains 11 residues. The germline CDR1 and CDR2 sequences are DFQATT and SNEGSKA (reference sequence). The sample is drawn from a study of blood T cell repertoires in COVID-19. The sequence was obtained from an older woman with acute or convalescent COVID-19. The source material was peripheral blood. V usage is TRBV20-1 and J usage is TRBJ1-1; D perhaps matches TRBD1 (6 bases). CDR3 in amino acids: CSARGTAEAFF. CDR3 DNA: TGCAGTGCTAGAGGGACAGCTGAAGCTTTCTTT.